This record covers a single TCR beta chain. Its antigen remains unidentified. The record has no base qualities; no much larger clone is one base away. The record originates from a study of blood T cell repertoires in COVID-19 (dated by TCRdb to 2018 to 2021). Regarding the complete study: Collaborator samples came from the United States, Italy and Spain and covered acute and convalescent phases of COVID-19. The prospective study material was composed of cDNA or gDNA derived from T cells, B-cell-depleted T cells, or PBMCs. The dataset comprised deeply sampled blood TCRbeta repertoires from subjects exposed to, actively infected with, or recovered from COVID-19. A freely available public database, intended as a resource for researchers studying the immune response to SARS-CoV-2, is where the repertoires were released. Samples came from the ongoing ImmuneRACE study (first 160 participants) plus 1,254 subjects from 6 global collaborators. Nearly every sample came with metadata listing a de-identified subject ID, COVID-19 status, age in years and sex. Where available, HLA class I and class II types were obtained from metadata supplied by the sample provider rather than from assay-based typing.

TCRbeta CDR3 regions were amplified from genomic DNA by means of the immunoSEQ Assay, a bias-controlled multiplex PCR. The authors' pipeline ran thus. The number of nucleated cells in each sample was estimated from the amplification of reference gene primers within the assay. To quantify the absolute abundance of each unique TCRbeta CDR3 rearrangement, sequence reads were collapsed and filtered. Productive Simpson clonality was computed per sample as the square root of Simpson's diversity index over productive rearrangements. Not all clones reach the TCRdb copy of this immuneACCESS table, which keeps in-frame sequences only. Checked studies attribute under half of the gap to unresolved V genes and leave the rest unexplained. Clone size and the V and J calls come from that table; the DNA yielded D and trimming. This sample lists around 160,000 clones; more than 70% were detected once. The top ten constitute approximately 12% of the sample.

The collaborating institutions used their own protocols to collect whole blood in K2EDTA tubes. For TCRbeta analysis, collaborator samples were shipped as frozen whole blood, as isolated PBMCs, or as DNA extracted from either sample type. On the study overall, not on this receptor specifically: The amount of clinical and demographic metadata varied by source and participant and was provided uncurated.

This clonotype was sampled from a man in his 60s with active or convalescent COVID-19. The sequencing input was peripheral blood.

The DNA sequence is TGTGCCAGCAGTCCCAGGGGGCTTAGGGGAAACACCATATATTTT. It translates to CASSPRGLRGNTIYF. Recombination connected TRBV6-5 to TRBJ1-3, with TRBD1 matching 8 junction bases. There are 15 amino acids in the CDR3, from cysteine to phenylalanine inclusive. Only CDR3 DNA remains: 45 bases, in frame from the first base. From the germline V gene, CDR1 is MNHEY and CDR2 is SVGAGI. The germline V and J ends show losses of 5 bases and 4 bases respectively, and no gene match explains 7 bases of the junction.